This TCR beta chain was sequenced in a study of vaccination effects on CD4 cells after COVID-19. Antigen-specific CD4+ T cells were expanded with viral peptide pools in the ViraFEST assay before sequencing. The authors isolated CD4+ T cells after more than eight days of culture. The study found no prior SARS-CoV-2 infection in the vaccine recipients, who tested negative for nucleocapsid antibodies. The data were produced by immunoSEQ multiplex PCR, yet TCRdb's version contains in-frame clones alone and is incomplete. The data show 55,000 or so clones, with around 67% seen just once and around 20% held by the top ten. Concerning this clone itself: Its matching antigen is unknown.

The receptor was derived from a human donor who received a COVID-19 vaccine. Sample: CD4+ T cells from PBMCs cultured with SARS-CoV-2 spike peptides, taken before COVID-19 vaccination.

The CDR3 region is CASSWREGNNEQFF. Written as DNA, the CDR3 is TGTGCCAGCAGTTGGAGAGAAGGTAACAATGAGCAGTTCTTC. The chain has TRBV2 and TRBJ2-1, with D unclear. CDR3 length equals 14 residues. The germline gives CDR1 SNHLY, CDR2 FYNNEI. Between the trimmed V and J ends, which lost 5 bases and 5 bases, there was a span of 13 bases.